The 3 T cell receptor beta chains below all came from one sample that was sequenced in a study of PD-1 blockade in classical Hodgkin lymphoma. Using immunoSEQ multiplex PCR, the repertoire was profiled, and TCRdb retains in-frame clones only, with some absent. The repertoire includes 20,000 to 25,000 clones, approximately 74% of them detected once, and about 22% sits in the top ten. After autologous stem cell transplantation all patients relapsed, and prior brentuximab vedotin exposure differed between cohorts. The sequences come from peripheral blood mononuclear cells (PBMCs), collected at baseline. These receptors all stem from a human donor with classical Hodgkin lymphoma.

V is TRBV10-1 and J is TRBJ2-3, with D hard to call. The V end was cut by 4 bases, the J end by 2 bases, with 10 bases between. This CDR3 region has 14 residues. Germline V lookup: CDR1 WNHNN, CDR2 SYGVQD (reference sequence). Here the CDR3 DNA reads TGCGCCAGCAGTGGGGTCGATCCCACAGATACGCAGTATTTT. Translated, it gives CASSGVDPTDTQYF.

The V and J genes are TRBV5-6 and TRBJ2-2; D unresolved. Germline V gene sequence: CDR1 SGHDT, CDR2 YYEEEE. This CDR3 is built from 14 residues. Trimming left V 0 bases short and J 7 bases short, with 10 bases between. This CDR3 reads CASSLVAGGGELFF. The DNA of the CDR3 is TGTGCCAGCAGCTTGGTGGCAGGCGGCGGGGAGCTGTTTTTT. Combining the CDR3 with reference TRBV5-6 and TRBJ2-2 gives the whole variable domain DAGVTQSPTHLIKTRGQQVTLRCSPKSGHDTVSWYQQALGQGPQFIFQYYEEEERQRGNFPDRFSGHQFPNYSSELNVNALLLGDSALYLCASSLVAGGGELFFGEGSRLTVL.

The chain couples TRBV5-1 to TRBJ1-4; 8 bases agree with TRBD1. V was clipped by 0 bases and J by 4 bases; unmatched bases: 5. The V gene's germline CDR1 is SGHRS and CDR2 YFSETQ. The CDR3 loop spans 16 amino acids. The CDR3, as DNA: TGCGCCAGCAGCTTGGGAGAGGACAGGGTTAATGAAAAACTGTTTTTT. Its protein is CASSLGEDRVNEKLFF.